One T cell receptor beta chain is described in this entry. Its antigen is undetermined. The sample is drawn from a study of shared clonotypes between healthy human individuals. Per sorted-subset replicate PCR, input was approximately 200 ng DNA, representing tens of thousands of T cell genomes. TCRdb's table, derived via immunoSEQ multiplex PCR, lists solely in-frame clones and lacks some. The sample includes about 1,800,000 clones, roughly 94% of them seen just once. V was clipped by 0 bases and J by 2 bases, with 12 bases between them. Per germline, CDR1 SGHDT and CDR2 YYEEEE. The CDR3 length is 15 residues. CD8 cells classed as naive were CD45RO-negative and positively selected for CCR7, excluding terminally differentiated effector memory CD45RA+ cells. General observations from the study: Around 4.9% of naive CD4 clonotypes were shared across a handful of donors. Memory subsets generally showed smaller estimated richness than naive subsets did.

This sequence was found in a man between 18 and 35 years old in good health. The chain is built from TRBV5-6 and TRBJ2-7; tentative D call: TRBD1 (5 bases). Sequencing was performed on naive CD8+ T cells sorted from blood. The CDR3 reads CASSLEGRAAYEQYF. Written as DNA, the CDR3 is TGTGCCAGCAGCTTGGAAGGCAGGGCCGCCTACGAGCAGTACTTC. Looking up the rest from reference TRBV5-6 and TRBJ2-7 gives the full variable domain: DAGVTQSPTHLIKTRGQQVTLRCSPKSGHDTVSWYQQALGQGPQFIFQYYEEEERQRGNFPDRFSGHQFPNYSSELNVNALLLGDSALYLCASSLEGRAAYEQYFGPGTRLTVT.